This passage covers 27 T cell receptor beta chains from one sample sequenced in a study of Graves' ophthalmopathy and Graves' hyperthyroidism (dated by TCRdb to about 2018). The sample was run on an Illumina HiSeq 2000. For repertoire sequencing, TCR beta CDR3 regions were amplified from RNA transcripts. HTBI primers and the Qiagen OneStep RT-PCR kit were used in a first-round RT-PCR, which was followed by a second-round multiplex PCR, size selection and purification. TCRdb reran the public reads through fastp at Q25 and MiXCR, keeping productive beta chains. CDR3 protein duplicates are merged, each entry listing the most common genes and DNA. The sample records 200,000 to 250,000 distinct CDR3 sequences, around 30% of which are singletons. The ten largest clones take up 9.1% of the sample. The material sequenced was peripheral blood. The origin of the receptors is a man between 50 and 59 years old with Graves' ophthalmopathy. Donor details come from another sample of the same person, matched by shared clones.

This clonotype has at least ten counts. V usage is TRBV20-1 and J usage is TRBJ2-7; D is perhaps TRBD2 (5 bases). The CDR3 sequence is 13 residues long. V lost 2 bases and J 0 bases, leaving 8 bases between the germline ends. CDR1 DFQATT and CDR2 SNEGSKA come from the germline V gene (reference sequence). As DNA, the CDR3 is TGCAGTGCTAGAAGGACTGCCTCCTACGAGCAGTACTTC. Residues: CSARRTASYEQYF.

This clonotype was seen many times. The CDR3 spells CASSSRLAAQYF. The CDR3 region has the DNA TGTGCCAGCAGTTCCCGACTAGCAGCGCAGTACTTC. The chain is built from TRBV6-5 and TRBJ2-7; 7 positions match TRBD2. Losses at the gene ends were 4 bases for V and 9 bases for J; bases not matched to a gene: 6. Germline CDR1 and CDR2: MNHEY and SVGAGI. The CDR3 is made up of 12 amino acids.

The chain employs TRBV11-2 and TRBJ2-5; D is perhaps TRBD1 (5 bases). V was pared by 7 bases and J by 3 bases, with 15 bases between. CDR1 SGHAT and CDR2 FQNNGV come from the germline V gene. CDR3 length: 14 amino acids. The CDR3 sequence: CASTPVGVEETQYF. CDR3 nucleotides: TGTGCCAGCACCCCGGTAGGGGTGGAAGAGACCCAGTACTTC.

This clonotype was observed at least ten times. The chain couples TRBV12-3 or TRBV12-4 to TRBJ2-7, with D perhaps matching TRBD2 (5 bases). The CDR3 extends over 17 amino acids. V lost 3 bases to trimming and J lost 2 bases, with 20 bases between them. The CDR3 nucleotides are TGTGCCAGCAGTTTGGACCGCATCGGCCGGAGGACCTACGAGCAGTACTTC. Translation gives CASSLDRIGRRTYEQYF.

CDR3 nucleotides: TGTGCCAGCAGTCTCCGGACAGGGGGCGAGGAGACCCAGTACTTC. Its translation is CASSLRTGGEETQYF. The chain carries TRBV12-3 or TRBV12-4 and TRBJ2-5; 11 positions match TRBD1. The J segment lost 5 bases and the V segment lost 5 bases, leaving 7 bases of the junction unmatched. This CDR3 region has 15 residues.

This clonotype was counted ten times or more. V and J are TRBV5-6 and TRBJ1-1; 8 nucleotides match TRBD1. Germline V gives CDR1 SGHDT, CDR2 YYEEEE. Trimming at V came to 0 bases and at J to 0 bases, leaving 4 bases not matched to a gene. This CDR3 has 16 amino acids. CDR3 region: CASSLGQGTMNTEAFF. The CDR3 DNA reads TGTGCCAGCAGCTTGGGACAGGGGACGATGAACACTGAAGCTTTCTTT. Supplemented by reference TRBV5-6 and TRBJ1-1, the full variable domain reads DAGVTQSPTHLIKTRGQQVTLRCSPKSGHDTVSWYQQALGQGPQFIFQYYEEEERQRGNFPDRFSGHQFPNYSSELNVNALLLGDSALYLCASSLGQGTMNTEAFFGQGTRLTVV.

In this sample, this clonotype turned up many times. This chain uses TRBV7-8 with TRBJ1-2; 8 nucleotides match TRBD1. The germline V gene encodes CDR1 SGHVS and CDR2 FQNEAQ. The CDR3 has 14 amino acids. The J segment lost 3 bases and the V segment lost 2 bases, leaving 2 bases of the junction unmatched. CDR3 protein: CASSLQGADYGYTF. The CDR3 DNA is TGTGCCAGCAGCTTACAGGGGGCTGACTATGGCTACACCTTC.

This clonotype is medium-sized (0.01 to 0.1%) within its sample. The chain recombines TRBV6-2 or TRBV6-3 with TRBJ1-5; possibly TRBD1 for D (6 bases). Per the germline V gene, CDR1 is MNHEY and CDR2 is SVGEGT. Trimming stripped 1 base from V and 6 bases from J, with 13 bases between. The CDR3 sequence is 15 residues long. The CDR3 DNA follows: TGTGCCAGCAGTTACTTCGGGGGCCGTGGTCAGCCCCAGCATTTT. Amino acids: CASSYFGGRGQPQHF.

The rearrangement uses TRBV27 and TRBJ2-7, with 7 bases fitting TRBD1. V gave up 5 bases and J gave up 3 bases; unmatched junction bases: 10. CDR3 length: 15 residues. Germline loops: CDR1 MNHEY, CDR2 SMNVEV (reference sequence). This CDR3 reads CASSPSGTVLYEQYF. The CDR3 bases are TGTGCCAGCAGTCCCTCCGGGACAGTCCTCTACGAGCAGTACTTC.

This clonotype came up many times. This chain joins TRBV11-2 and TRBJ2-5; 9 bases line up with TRBD2. The CDR3 contains 17 residues. The ends lost 0 bases at V and 3 bases at J; junction bases unmatched: 8. CDR1 and CDR2 from the germline V gene are SGHAT and FQNNGV. The CDR3, as DNA: TGTGCCAGCAGCTTAGATCAACGGGCTAGCGGGAAAGAGACCCAGTACTTC. Translated: CASSLDQRASGKETQYF.

This clonotype was observed many times. V is TRBV29-1 and J is TRBJ2-5, with no clear D. CDR1 and CDR2 from the germline V gene are SQVTM and ANQGSEA. V was pared by 4 bases and J by 5 bases, with 5 bases between. The CDR3 sequence is 10 residues long. The CDR3 loop reads CSVVLETQYF. DNA of the CDR3: TGCAGCGTTGTTTTGGAGACCCAGTACTTC.

The chain recombines TRBV27 with TRBJ1-1, with 9 nucleotides matching TRBD1. The CDR3 extends over 15 amino acids. Germline CDR1 and CDR2: MNHEY and SMNVEV (reference sequence). V was pared by 7 bases and J by 0 bases, with 6 bases of the junction left unmatched. The CDR3 DNA sequence: TGTGCCAGCACGAGAACAGGGGGCTTGAACACTGAAGCTTTCTTT. Translation: CASTRTGGLNTEAFF.

V is TRBV11-2 and J is TRBJ1-2, with D tentatively TRBD1 (6 bases). This CDR3 region has 14 residues. CDR1 is SGHAT, CDR2 FQNNGV, per germline. Deletions cut 5 bases from V and 8 bases from J, with 18 bases between. Here the CDR3 reads CASSSLQGSGGYTF. CDR3 in DNA: TGTGCCAGCAGCAGCCTTCAGGGGAGCGGAGGCTACACCTTC.

At least ten counts were recorded for this clonotype. The chain recombines TRBV28 with TRBJ1-1; 8 nucleotides align to TRBD1. CDR1 MDHEN and CDR2 SYDVKM come from the germline V gene. CDR3 length equals 14 residues. J was trimmed by 5 bases and V by 8 bases; bases with no gene match: 10. The CDR3 DNA follows: TGTGCCAGCGGGGTGCGGACAGGGAGAACTGAAGCTTTCTTT. Amino acids: CASGVRTGRTEAFF.

The chain is built from TRBV7-9 and TRBJ2-5; D might be TRBD1 or TRBD2, each matching 5 bases. Germline V CDR1 and CDR2: SEHNR, FQNEAQ (reference sequence). V lost 3 bases, J lost 5 bases, and 16 bases lay in between. There are 15 residues in the CDR3. CDR3 coding DNA: TGTGCCAGCAGCTTTTATGGGGACCAGAGGGAGACCCAGTACTTC. It encodes CASSFYGDQRETQYF.

This clonotype was detected many times. The chain employs TRBV20-1 and TRBJ2-6, with D possibly matching TRBD2 (6 bases). The CDR3 consists of 16 residues. The V end lost 3 bases, the J end lost 0 bases, and 12 bases lay between the germline ends. Germline V gene sequence: CDR1 DFQATT, CDR2 SNEGSKA (reference sequence). In nucleotides, the CDR3 is TGCAGTGCTAGTCTCGGAGCGGGCTCTGGGGCCAACGTCCTGACTTTC. Protein sequence: CSASLGAGSGANVLTF.

The V and J genes are TRBV11-2 and TRBJ2-5; unclear D gene. The V and J ends lost 5 bases and 4 bases respectively, with 14 bases between them. CDR3 length: 14 amino acids. Germline V lookup: CDR1 SGHAT, CDR2 FQNNGV. The CDR3 reads CASSPLGVGETQYF. The CDR3 DNA is TGTGCCAGCAGCCCACTTGGGGTTGGAGAGACCCAGTACTTC.

The chain joins TRBV11-2 to TRBJ2-5; maybe TRBD2 (5 bases). The CDR3 runs 15 residues. With 2 bases removed from V and 2 bases from J, the gap between germline ends came to 12 bases. Germline CDR1 reads SGHAT; CDR2 reads FQNNGV. Written as DNA, the CDR3 is TGTGCCAGCAGCTTATCATCTAGCCCGCAAGAGACCCAGTACTTC. Protein product: CASSLSSSPQETQYF.

The J gene is TRBJ1-2, the V gene TRBV12-3 or TRBV12-4; weak D call: TRBD1 (5 bases). V dropped 5 bases and J dropped 3 bases, with 13 bases sitting between them. The CDR3 length is 14 residues. The CDR3 protein is CASSLGAGDYGYTF. CDR3 DNA: TGTGCCAGCAGTCTCGGGGCGGGGGACTATGGCTACACCTTC.

This clonotype was found many times. The rearrangement links TRBV28 to TRBJ2-5; TRBD2 matches at 9 bases. Germline V gives CDR1 MDHEN, CDR2 SYDVKM. The length of the CDR3 is 15 residues. The V and J ends lost 5 bases and 4 bases, in that order; junction bases with no gene match: 8. The CDR3 nucleotides are TGTGCCAGCAGTCCGTCAGCGGGAGGCGGAGAGACCCAGTACTTC. This codes for CASSPSAGGGETQYF.

V usage is TRBV20-1 and J usage is TRBJ2-7; 7 bases agree with TRBD1. This CDR3 has 14 residues. Germline V CDR1 and CDR2: DFQATT, SNEGSKA (reference sequence). Trimming removed 3 bases from V and 5 bases from J; junction bases left unmatched: 10. CDR3 in DNA: TGCAGTGCTAGTCACTCAGGGGGTAGTAACGAGCAGTACTTC. Protein: CSASHSGGSNEQYF.

V gene TRBV12-3 or TRBV12-4 combines with J gene TRBJ2-5; 7 positions agree with TRBD1. V was clipped by 4 bases and J by 7 bases; unmatched bases: 6. The CDR3 consists of 13 residues. DNA of the CDR3: TGTGCCAGCAGTTCGGGGACAGCCGGGACCCAGTACTTC. Its protein product is CASSSGTAGTQYF.

This clonotype was observed at least ten times. The rearrangement joins TRBV6-1 to TRBJ1-3; D is undetermined. The CDR3 runs to 15 residues. Trimming shortened V by 7 bases and J by 0 bases, and 13 bases separated the two germline ends. Germline assignment: CDR1 MNHNS and CDR2 SASEGT. CDR3 sequence reads: CASTRGPSSGNTIYF. The CDR3, as DNA: TGTGCCAGCACTAGAGGGCCGAGCTCTGGAAACACCATATATTTT.

This clonotype was detected ten times or more. The chain is built from TRBV6-5 and TRBJ1-1; tentative D call: TRBD1 (6 bases). The CDR3 spans 14 residues. V lost 7 bases to trimming and J lost 8 bases, with 20 bases between them. CDR1 is MNHEY and CDR2 is SVGAGI in the germline V gene. The CDR3: CASTKQGRRIEAFF. DNA of the CDR3: TGTGCCAGCACCAAACAGGGACGGCGGATAGAAGCTTTCTTT.

This clonotype was seen a single time. V is TRBV20-1 and J is TRBJ1-3; D is possibly TRBD1 (6 bases). The CDR3 consists of 14 residues. In germline, CDR1 is DFQATT, CDR2 SNEGSKA (reference sequence). Trimming removed 6 bases from V and 0 bases from J, with 12 bases in between. CDR3 in amino acids: CSAWTAYSGNTIYF. The CDR3 DNA reads as TGCAGTGCGTGGACAGCCTACTCTGGAAACACCATATATTTT.

V and J are TRBV6-2 or TRBV6-3 and TRBJ1-1, with D unclear. V dropped 2 bases and J dropped 1 base, with 8 bases sitting between them. CDR3 length: 14 amino acids. Germline CDR1 and CDR2: MNHEY and SVGEGT. The CDR3 nucleotides read TGTGCCAGCAGTTACGTTCCGGGGAACACTGAAGCTTTCTTT. This sequence encodes CASSYVPGNTEAFF.

This clonotype was recorded at least ten times. The chain couples TRBV6-2 or TRBV6-3 to TRBJ2-7; 7 bases are a match to TRBD2. V trimming: 10 bases; J trimming: 5 bases; junction bases outside the gene matches: 11. The germline gives CDR1 MNHEY, CDR2 SVGEGT. This CDR3 is 13 amino acids long. The CDR3 reads CATQGREIDEQYF. The DNA of the CDR3 is TGTGCCACCCAAGGGCGGGAGATCGACGAGCAGTACTTC.